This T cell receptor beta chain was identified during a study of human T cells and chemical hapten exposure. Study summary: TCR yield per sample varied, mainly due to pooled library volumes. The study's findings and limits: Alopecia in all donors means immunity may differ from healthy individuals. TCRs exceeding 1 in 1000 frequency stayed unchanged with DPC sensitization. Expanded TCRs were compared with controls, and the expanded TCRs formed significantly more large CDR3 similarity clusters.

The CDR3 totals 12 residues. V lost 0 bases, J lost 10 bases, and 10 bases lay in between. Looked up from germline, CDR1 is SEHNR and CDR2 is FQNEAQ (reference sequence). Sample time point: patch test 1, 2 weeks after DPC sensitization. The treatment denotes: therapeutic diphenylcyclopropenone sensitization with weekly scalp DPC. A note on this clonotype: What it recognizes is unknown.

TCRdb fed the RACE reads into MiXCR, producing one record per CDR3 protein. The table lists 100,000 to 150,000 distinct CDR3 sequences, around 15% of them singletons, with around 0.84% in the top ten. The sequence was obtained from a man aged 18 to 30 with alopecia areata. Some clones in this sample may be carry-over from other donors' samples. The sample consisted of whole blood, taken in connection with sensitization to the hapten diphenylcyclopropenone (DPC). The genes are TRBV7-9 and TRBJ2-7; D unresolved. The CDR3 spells CASSLARRSQYF. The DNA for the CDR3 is TGTGCCAGCAGCTTAGCGCGGCGGTCCCAGTACTTC.